Here is one T cell receptor (beta chain) with its context. This record comes from a study of metastatic and nonmetastatic thyroid tumors. Prior to thyroid surgery, none of the patients had received any treatment. V dropped 5 bases and J dropped 9; count of bases not matched to a gene: 12. In germline, CDR1 is DFQATT, CDR2 SNEGSKA (reference sequence). The CDR3 spans 13 residues. Via MiXCR, TCRdb re-called the PCR reads. The sample includes 15,000 or so clones, around 16% of them seen just once. The sequence came from a female donor with papillary thyroid cancer or a benign thyroid nodule (not recorded which). Some clones in this sample may be carry-over from other donors' samples. The specimen was blood. The V and J genes are TRBV20-1 and TRBJ1-1; 7 nucleotides match TRBD1. This CDR3 is CSAQGGTQSQAFF. The CDR3 nucleotides are TGCAGTGCTCAAGGGGGCACGCAATCGCAAGCTTTCTTT.